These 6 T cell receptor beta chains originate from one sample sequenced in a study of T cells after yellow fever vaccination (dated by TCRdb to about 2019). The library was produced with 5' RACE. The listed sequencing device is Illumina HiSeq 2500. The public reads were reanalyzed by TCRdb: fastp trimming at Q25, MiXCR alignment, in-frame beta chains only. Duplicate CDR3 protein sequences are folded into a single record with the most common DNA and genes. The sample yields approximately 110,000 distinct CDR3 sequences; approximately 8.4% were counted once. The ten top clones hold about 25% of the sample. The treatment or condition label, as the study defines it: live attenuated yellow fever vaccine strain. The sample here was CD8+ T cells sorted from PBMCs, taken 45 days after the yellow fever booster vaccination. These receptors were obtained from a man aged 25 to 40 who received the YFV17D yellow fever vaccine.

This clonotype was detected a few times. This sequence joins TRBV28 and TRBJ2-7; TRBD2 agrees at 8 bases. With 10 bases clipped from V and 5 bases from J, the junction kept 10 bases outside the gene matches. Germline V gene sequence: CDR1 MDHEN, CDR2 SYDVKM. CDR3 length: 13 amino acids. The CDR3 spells CATERESWNEQYF. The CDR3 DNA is TGTGCCACCGAGCGGGAGTCATGGAACGAGCAGTACTTC.

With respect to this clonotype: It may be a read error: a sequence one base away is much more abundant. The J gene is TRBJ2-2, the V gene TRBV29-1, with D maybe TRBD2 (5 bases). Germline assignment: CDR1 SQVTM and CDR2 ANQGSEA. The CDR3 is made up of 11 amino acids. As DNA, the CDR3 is TGCAGCGTTGTAGCGATCGGGGTGCTGTTTTTT. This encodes CSVVAIGVLFF.

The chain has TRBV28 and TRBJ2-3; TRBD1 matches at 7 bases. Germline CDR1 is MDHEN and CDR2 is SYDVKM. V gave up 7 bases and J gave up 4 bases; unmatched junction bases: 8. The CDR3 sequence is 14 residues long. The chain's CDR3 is CASKGARAADTQYF. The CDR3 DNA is TGTGCCAGCAAGGGGGCTCGGGCTGCAGATACGCAGTATTTT.

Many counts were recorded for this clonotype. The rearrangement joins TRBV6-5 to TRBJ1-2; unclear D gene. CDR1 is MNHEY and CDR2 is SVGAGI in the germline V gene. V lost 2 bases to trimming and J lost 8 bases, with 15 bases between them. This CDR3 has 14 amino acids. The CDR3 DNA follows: TGTGCCAGCAGTTACCCCGACTGGGATCAAGGCTACACCTTC. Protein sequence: CASSYPDWDQGYTF.

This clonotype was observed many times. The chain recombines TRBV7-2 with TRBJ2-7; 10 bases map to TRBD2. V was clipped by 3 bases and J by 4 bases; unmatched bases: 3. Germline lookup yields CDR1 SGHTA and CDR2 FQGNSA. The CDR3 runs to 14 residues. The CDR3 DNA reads TGTGCCAGCAGCTTCGCTAGCGGGAGATACGAGCAGTACTTC. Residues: CASSFASGRYEQYF.

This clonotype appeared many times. The CDR3 protein is CAGGLAGVNEQFF. In DNA form, the CDR3 reads TGTGCCGGAGGACTAGCGGGAGTCAATGAGCAGTTCTTC. V is TRBV6-2 or TRBV6-3 and J is TRBJ2-1; 13 bases are a match to TRBD2. The CDR3 has 13 residues. V shed 11 bases and J 6 bases; nucleotides not matched to a gene: 4. Germline V gives CDR1 MNHEY, CDR2 SVGEGT.